This T cell receptor (beta chain) was sequenced for a study of Ad26.COV2.S vaccination and SARS-CoV-2 variants. As regards this clone: The antigen remains unidentified.

TCRdb's table, derived via immunoSEQ multiplex PCR, lists solely in-frame clones and lacks some. The sample records hundreds of thousands of clones, about 90% being singletons. Deletions cut 7 bases from V and 4 bases from J, with 14 bases between. The V gene's germline CDR1 is SGHVS and CDR2 FQNEAQ. The CDR3 runs to 14 residues. Study-level findings and limits: Greater spike-specific TCR breadth was seen in vaccine recipients than in placebo recipients.

The source material was peripheral blood, sampled after recovery from COVID-19. This TCR was sampled from a human donor who had recovered from COVID-19. The chain joins TRBV7-8 to TRBJ1-5, with a possible D match to TRBD1 (5 bases). The CDR3 DNA reads as TGTGCCAGCACCTTGACAGTCGGGAATCAGCCCCAGCATTTT. This translates into CASTLTVGNQPQHF.